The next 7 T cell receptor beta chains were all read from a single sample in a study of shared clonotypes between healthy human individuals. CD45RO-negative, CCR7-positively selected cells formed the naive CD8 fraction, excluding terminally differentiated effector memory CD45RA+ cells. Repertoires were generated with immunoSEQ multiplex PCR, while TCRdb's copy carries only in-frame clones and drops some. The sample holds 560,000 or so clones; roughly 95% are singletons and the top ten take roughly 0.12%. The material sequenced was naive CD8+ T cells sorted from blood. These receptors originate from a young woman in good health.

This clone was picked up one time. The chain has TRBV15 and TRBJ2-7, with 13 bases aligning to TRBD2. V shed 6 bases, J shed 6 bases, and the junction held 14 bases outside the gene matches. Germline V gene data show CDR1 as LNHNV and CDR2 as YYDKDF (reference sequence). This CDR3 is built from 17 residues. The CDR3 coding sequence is TGTGCCACCAGTACCGCTTGGACTAGCGGGAGACCTGGCGAGCAGTACTTC. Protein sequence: CATSTAWTSGRPGEQYF.

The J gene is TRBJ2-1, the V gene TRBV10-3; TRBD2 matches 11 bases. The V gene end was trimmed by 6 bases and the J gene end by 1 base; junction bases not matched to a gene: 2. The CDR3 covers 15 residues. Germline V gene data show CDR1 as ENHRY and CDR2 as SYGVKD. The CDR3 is CAISRLAGSYNEQFF. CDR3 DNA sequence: TGTGCCATCAGCCGACTAGCGGGATCCTACAATGAGCAGTTCTTC.

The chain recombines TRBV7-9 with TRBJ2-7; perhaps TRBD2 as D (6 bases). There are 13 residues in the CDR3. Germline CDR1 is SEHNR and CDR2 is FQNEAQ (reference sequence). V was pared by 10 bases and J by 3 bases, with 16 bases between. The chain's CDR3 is CATISGLNYEQYF. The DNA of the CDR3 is TGTGCCACCATCTCGGGACTTAACTACGAGCAGTACTTC.

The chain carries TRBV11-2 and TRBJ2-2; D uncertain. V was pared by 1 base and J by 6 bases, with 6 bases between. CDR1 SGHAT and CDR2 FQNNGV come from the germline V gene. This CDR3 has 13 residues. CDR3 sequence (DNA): TGTGCCAGCAGCTTAGTGATATCCGGGGAGCTGTTTTTT. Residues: CASSLVISGELFF.

The chain's CDR3 is CASSAQSQGTEAFF. The CDR3 DNA follows: TGTGCCAGCAGCGCCCAGAGCCAGGGGACTGAAGCTTTCTTT. V and J are TRBV9 and TRBJ1-1; D may be TRBD1 (6 bases). The ends were cut back, 3 bases at V and 5 bases at J, with 14 bases in the middle. The CDR3 consists of 14 residues. Germline-derived CDR1 and CDR2 are SGDLS and YYNGEE.

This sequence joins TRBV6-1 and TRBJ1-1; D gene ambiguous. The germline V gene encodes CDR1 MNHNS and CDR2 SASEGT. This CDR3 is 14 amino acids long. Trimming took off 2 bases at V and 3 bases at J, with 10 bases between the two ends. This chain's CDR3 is CASSESHWDTEAFF. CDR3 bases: TGTGCCAGCAGTGAATCACATTGGGACACTGAAGCTTTCTTT.

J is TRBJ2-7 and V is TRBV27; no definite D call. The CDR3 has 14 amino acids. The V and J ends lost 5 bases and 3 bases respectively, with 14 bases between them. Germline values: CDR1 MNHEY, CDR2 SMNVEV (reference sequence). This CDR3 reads CASSPLRPLYEQYF. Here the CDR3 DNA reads TGTGCCAGCAGTCCCCTACGTCCTCTCTACGAGCAGTACTTC.